This section outlines one T cell receptor (beta chain) sequence together with its context. Its specificity is unknown. The TCRbeta library incorporated unique molecular identifiers. TCRdb independently ran MiXCR on the PCR reads; one entry per CDR3 protein. The sample lists about 250,000 distinct CDR3 sequences; roughly a quarter were seen once. Germline lookup yields CDR1 KGHSH and CDR2 LQKENI. The V gene end was trimmed by 6 bases and the J gene end by 4 bases; junction bases not matched to a gene: 5. The CDR3 runs to 14 residues. This sample stems from a study of T-cell reconstitution after alpha-beta-depleted transplantation in children. Points from the study as a whole: Surviving recipient cells, namely T cells and thymic progenitors, were the source of high day-60 TCRbeta diversity in some patients.

This TCR was recovered from a female patient aged 2-9 years who had a stem cell transplant for congenital amegakaryocytic thrombocytopenia, so the T cells may come from the graft donor. Sequences were derived from PBMCs, mostly from graft donor cells, sampled 360 days after TCRalphabeta/CD19-depleted stem cell transplant. The chain links TRBV18 to TRBJ2-1; TRBD2 matches at 8 bases. This CDR3 is CASSVAGYYNEQFF. CDR3 DNA: TGTGCCAGCTCGGTAGCGGGATATTACAATGAGCAGTTCTTC.